The next 5 T cell receptor beta chains were all read from a single sample in a study of vaccination and CD4 T cells after COVID-19. Sequencing of the DNA from cultured CD4+ T cells was carried out with the Oncomine TCR Beta short-read assay. One entry per CDR3 protein results from TCRdb running MiXCR on the PCR reads. Among roughly 14,000 distinct CDR3 sequences listed, around 49% were seen once. The treatment here: approximately nine-day PBMC culture with coronavirus spike peptide pools or control peptides (ViraFEST assay). No antigen is known for these receptors. The sequencing here drew on CD4+ T cells from blood, cultured in vitro, taken before SARS-CoV-2 vaccination. All receptors derive from a human donor who had recovered from COVID-19.

The rearrangement uses TRBV29-1 and TRBJ2-5; maybe TRBD2 (5 bases). The V end lost 2 bases, the J end lost 5 bases, and 12 bases lay between the germline ends. Germline loops: CDR1 SQVTM, CDR2 ANQGSEA. This CDR3 is built from 13 residues. CDR3 region: CSVEYGVGETQYF. DNA of the CDR3: TGCAGCGTTGAATACGGGGTCGGGGAGACCCAGTACTTC.

The chain combines TRBV6-1 with TRBJ1-6; D ambiguous. V gave up 1 base and J gave up 11 bases, with 6 bases separating them. Germline CDR1 reads MNHNS; CDR2 reads SASEGT. This CDR3 comprises 12 residues. The chain's CDR3 is CASSEGVAPLHF. For the CDR3, the DNA is TGTGCCAGCAGTGAAGGCGTGGCACCCCTCCACTTT.

The chain employs TRBV9 and TRBJ2-2; 8 nucleotides match TRBD1. CDR3 size: 18 residues. Trimming cost V 4 bases and J 5 bases; bases outside gene matches: 16. The germline CDR1 and CDR2 sequences are SGDLS and YYNGEE. The CDR3 reads CASSRRKTGGSWTGELFF. CDR3 DNA: TGTGCCAGCAGCAGAAGGAAAACAGGGGGAAGCTGGACCGGGGAGCTGTTTTTT.

The chain uses TRBV6-2 or TRBV6-3 and TRBJ2-7, with D possibly matching TRBD1 (6 bases). V lost 2 bases and J lost 5, with 16 bases in between. The germline gives CDR1 MNHEY, CDR2 SVGEGT. This CDR3 is 15 amino acids long. CDR3 protein: CASSYGQGKVHEQYF. As DNA, the CDR3 is TGTGCCAGCAGTTACGGGCAGGGGAAGGTTCACGAGCAGTACTTC.

This clonotype has just a few counts. This chain links TRBV7-6 with TRBJ2-5, with TRBD2 matching over 7 bases. The V segment lost 0 bases and the J segment 4 bases; nucleotides outside the gene matches: 2. Germline-derived CDR1 and CDR2 are SGHVS and FNYEAQ. The CDR3 contains 14 residues. CDR3: CASSLAGGSETQYF. The CDR3 DNA reads TGTGCCAGCAGCTTAGCGGGGGGGTCAGAGACCCAGTACTTC.